This TCR beta chain was sequenced in a study of cytomegalovirus exposure and HLA in healthy donors. This clone was counted a single time. Its cognate antigen is unknown. Trimming took 5 bases from V and 6 from J; bases not matched to a gene: 3. This CDR3 is 13 amino acids long. Per germline, CDR1 LNHDA and CDR2 SQIVND (reference sequence). PCR amplification relied on 60 Vbeta primers (plus 13 Jbeta primers). The protocol was immunoSEQ multiplex PCR, while the TCRdb copy is restricted to in-frame clones and leaves out a portion. The data hold 150,000 to 200,000 clones, with around 78% observed a single time. Study findings and constraints: The classifier, whose performance was assessed in both the original and validation cohorts, reportedly diagnosed cytomegalovirus status with high specificity and sensitivity. Later work found that TCR association rates differed between HLA loci; DRB1 had the most and HLA-C the fewest.

The sequence was collected from a man aged 35 to 55 in good health and CMV-seronegative. This sequence joins TRBV19 and TRBJ2-2, with 7 positions matching TRBD1. The specimen sequenced was PBMCs. The CDR3 loop reads CASSPGGAGELFF. CDR3 DNA sequence: TGTGCCAGTAGTCCAGGGGGTGCCGGGGAGCTGTTTTTT. The full variable domain, its missing parts supplied by reference TRBV19 and TRBJ2-2, is DGGITQSPKYLFRKEGQNVTLSCEQNLNHDAMYWYRQDPGQGLRLIYYSQIVNDFQKGDIAEGYSVSREKKESFPLTVTSAQKNPTAFYLCASSPGGAGELFFGEGSRLTVL.